These 8 T cell receptor beta chains came from one sample sequenced in a study of identical twins. Each CDR3 protein gets one entry after TCRdb re-called the 5' RACE reads with MiXCR. This sample has fewer than 250,000 distinct CDR3 sequences, with 7.5% found just once. This sample was also put to use in a study of yellow fever vaccine responses in identical twins.

What was sequenced was CD8+ T cells sorted from blood. These receptors were collected from a woman between 18 and 29 years old in good health.

This clonotype was counted ten times or more. This sequence joins TRBV4-1 and TRBJ2-2, with 10 bases identical to TRBD1. Germline-derived CDR1 and CDR2 are MGHRA and YSYEKL. J gave up 4 bases and V 0 bases, and 2 bases lay outside the gene matches. The CDR3 spans 16 residues. This chain's CDR3 is CASSQEGQGFTGELFF. DNA of the CDR3: TGCGCCAGCAGCCAAGAGGGACAGGGGTTCACCGGGGAGCTGTTTTTT.

The chain combines TRBV7-8 with TRBJ1-1; D may be TRBD1 (5 bases). V was trimmed by 1 base and J by 3 bases, leaving 9 bases between them. From germline, CDR1 is SGHVS and CDR2 FQNEAQ. The CDR3 sequence is 14 residues long. The CDR3 reads CASSLGRGDTEAFF. The CDR3 region has the DNA TGTGCCAGCAGCTTAGGACGAGGGGACACTGAAGCTTTCTTT.

This clonotype was counted a few times. J is TRBJ2-5 and V is TRBV6-5, with 7 bases fitting TRBD2. The V gene end was trimmed by 0 bases and the J gene end by 1 base; junction bases not matched to a gene: 5. Per the germline V gene, CDR1 is MNHEY and CDR2 is SVGAGI. The CDR3 consists of 16 residues. CDR3 in amino acids: CASSYSWLAAQETQYF. CDR3 coding DNA: TGTGCCAGCAGTTACTCATGGCTAGCGGCCCAAGAGACCCAGTACTTC.

Concerning this clonotype itself: At one boundary the junction diverges from the germline segment, which might be a read error. The gene calls are TRBV6-5 and TRBJ1-5; D remains unclear. Germline V gene lookup returns CDR1 MNHEY and CDR2 SVGAGI. The CDR3 covers 13 residues. This CDR3 is CASSYSVDQPQHF. CDR3 DNA: TGTGCCAGCAGCTACTCGGTGGATCAGCCCCAGCATTTT.

This clonotype was detected a few times. This chain joins TRBV7-9 and TRBJ1-2; tentative D call: TRBD1 (5 bases). Germline CDR1 SEHNR, CDR2 FQNEAQ (reference sequence). The CDR3 spans 16 residues. Trimming removed 0 bases at V and 1 base at J, with 12 bases between. CDR3 nucleotides: TGTGCCAGCAGCTTAGCCGACTCGACAGTTAACTATGGCTACACCTTC. Amino acid sequence: CASSLADSTVNYGYTF.

The chain is built from TRBV7-9 and TRBJ2-3; D assignment may be TRBD1 or TRBD2 (5 bases each). Trimming shortened V by 5 bases and J by 0 bases, and 12 bases separated the two germline ends. Per the germline V gene, CDR1 is SEHNR and CDR2 is FQNEAQ (reference sequence). The CDR3 has 15 residues. CDR3 nucleotides: TGTGCCAGCAGCCCTCGGGACCGGAGCACAGATACGCAGTATTTT. Translating gives CASSPRDRSTDTQYF. The full variable domain, completed using reference TRBV7-9 and TRBJ2-3, is DTGVSQNPRHKITKRGQNVTFRCDPISEHNRLYWYRQTLGQGPEFLTYFQNEAQLEKSRLLSDRFSAERPKGSFSTLEIQRTEQGDSAMYLCASSPRDRSTDTQYFGPGTRLTVL.

This clonotype was counted many times. The chain carries TRBV5-1 and TRBJ1-2; D perhaps matches TRBD1 (6 bases). In germline, CDR1 is SGHRS, CDR2 YFSETQ. V gave up 4 bases and J gave up 5 bases, with 21 bases separating them. The CDR3 loop spans 16 amino acids. The chain's CDR3 is CASSPRGGQRQYGYTF. DNA of the CDR3: TGCGCCAGCAGCCCAAGAGGGGGTCAGAGACAATATGGCTACACCTTC.

CDR3 sequence: CASCRQASTNEKLFF. The CDR3 DNA reads as TGTGCCAGTTGTAGGCAGGCATCAACTAATGAAAAACTGTTTTTT. The rearrangement uses TRBV27 and TRBJ1-4; D not certain. Germline V gene data show CDR1 as MNHEY and CDR2 as SMNVEV (reference sequence). V lost 9 bases and J 0 bases, leaving 14 bases between the germline ends. The CDR3 contains 15 residues.